This entry lists 21 T cell receptor beta chains sequenced from one sample in a study of blood T cell repertoires in COVID-19. Produced via immunoSEQ multiplex PCR; TCRdb's table is partial and in-frame only. The data show about 260,000 clones, with 88% seen just once and 3.5% to 4.5% held by the top ten. Sample: peripheral blood. These receptors all come from a man aged 60 to 69 who had recovered from COVID-19.

This clone was observed once. The chain recombines TRBV11-2 with TRBJ1-5; D remains unclear. The CDR3 has 16 amino acids. The germline gives CDR1 SGHAT, CDR2 FQNNGV. The ends were cut back, 0 bases at V and 4 bases at J, with 13 bases in the middle. The CDR3 protein is CASSLESFTQNQPQHF. CDR3 DNA sequence: TGTGCCAGCAGCTTAGAATCCTTTACCCAGAATCAGCCCCAGCATTTT. Together with reference TRBV11-2 and TRBJ1-5, the CDR3 gives the full variable domain: EAGVAQSPRYKIIEKRQSVAFWCNPISGHATLYWYQQILGQGPKLLIQFQNNGVVDDSQLPKDRFSAERLKGVDSTLKIQPAKLEDSAVYLCASSLESFTQNQPQHFGDGTRLSIL.

The chain carries TRBV27 and TRBJ1-2; no reliable D call. Germline V gene data show CDR1 as MNHEY and CDR2 as SMNVEV (reference sequence). This CDR3 has 16 amino acids. The ends were cut back, 5 bases at V and 0 bases at J, with 16 bases in the middle. CDR3 protein: CASSPVRVSTNYGYTF. The CDR3 region has the DNA TGTGCCAGCAGTCCGGTCCGGGTGAGCACTAACTATGGCTACACCTTC.

The chain employs TRBV5-1 and TRBJ2-3; TRBD2 agrees at 11 bases. Germline V gene lookup returns CDR1 SGHRS and CDR2 YFSETQ. The CDR3 covers 16 residues. V lost 4 bases to trimming and J lost 1 base; unmatched junction nucleotides: 5. The chain's CDR3 is CASSPPGLAGTDTQYF. DNA of the CDR3: TGCGCCAGCAGCCCCCCGGGACTAGCGGGCACAGATACGCAGTATTTT.

The chain has TRBV15 and TRBJ2-1; D is possibly TRBD1 (5 bases). The CDR3 extends over 14 amino acids. Trimming stripped 0 bases from V and 5 bases from J, with 8 bases between. Germline-derived CDR1 and CDR2 are LNHNV and YYDKDF (reference sequence). The CDR3 DNA follows: TGTGCCACCAGCAGAGATTTAGGGGACAATGAGCAGTTCTTC. Its protein product is CATSRDLGDNEQFF.

This clone appeared once. J is TRBJ2-3 and V is TRBV10-3; 7 bases line up with TRBD1. This CDR3 has 18 amino acids. The germline V gene has CDR1 ENHRY and CDR2 SYGVKD. V dropped 0 bases and J dropped 3; count of bases not matched to a gene: 12. CDR3: CAISESNIAGGRTDTQYF. CDR3 nucleotides: TGTGCCATCAGTGAGTCGAATATTGCAGGGGGTAGGACAGATACGCAGTATTTT.

The sample holds one count of this clone. A read error may produce the germline difference seen at one junction end. The chain employs TRBV5-1 and TRBJ1-4; a possible D gene is TRBD1 (5 bases). The CDR3 is 12 residues long. CDR1 and CDR2 (germline): SGHRS, YFSETQ. CDR3 bases: TGCGCCCGCAGACGTGGGGCAGGAAAACTGTTTTTT. Its translation is CARRRGAGKLFF. Looking up the rest from reference TRBV5-1 and TRBJ1-4 gives the full variable domain: KAGVTQTPRYLIKTRGQQVTLSCSPISGHRSVSWYQQTPGQGLQFLFEYFSETQRNKGNFPGRFSGRQFSNSRSEMNVSTLELGDSALYLCARRRGAGKLFFGSGTQLSVL.

The chain couples TRBV9 to TRBJ2-7; possibly TRBD1 for D (6 bases). Germline CDR1 SGDLS, CDR2 YYNGEE. CDR3 length: 16 amino acids. Trimming took off 0 bases at V and 3 bases at J, with 16 bases between the two ends. CDR3 nucleotides: TGTGCCAGCAGCGTAGGGGGGCAAACGAGCATCTACGAGCAGTACTTC. Residues: CASSVGGQTSIYEQYF.

This clone was counted once. The V and J genes are TRBV5-4 and TRBJ2-5, with 9 bases aligning to TRBD2. The CDR3 is 15 residues long. J lost 5 bases, V lost 4 bases, and 9 bases had no gene match. Per the germline V gene, CDR1 is SGHNT and CDR2 is YYREEE (reference sequence). The CDR3 spells CASSKPGLAFETQYF. Written as DNA, the CDR3 is TGTGCCAGCAGCAAACCGGGACTAGCTTTCGAGACCCAGTACTTC.

The V call is TRBV12-5, the J call TRBJ1-5; 10 positions agree with TRBD1. The CDR3 totals 17 residues. Germline trimming cut 1 base from V and 9 bases from J; bases unmatched to any gene: 12. Germline V gene lookup returns CDR1 LGHNT and CDR2 FRNRAP. The CDR3 protein is CASGLAPGTGATRPQHF. The CDR3, as DNA: TGTGCTAGTGGTTTGGCCCCAGGGACAGGGGCGACGAGGCCCCAGCATTTT.

The V call is TRBV5-6, the J call TRBJ2-5; TRBD2 matches at 10 bases. Germline V gene sequence: CDR1 SGHDT, CDR2 YYEEEE. The CDR3 is 15 amino acids. V shed 2 bases and J 2 bases; nucleotides not matched to a gene: 3. CDR3 in DNA: TGTGCCAGCAGCTTTTCACTAGCGGGACAAGAGACCCAGTACTTC. Protein sequence: CASSFSLAGQETQYF. Using reference TRBV5-6 and TRBJ2-5 for the parts outside the CDR3, the full variable domain is DAGVTQSPTHLIKTRGQQVTLRCSPKSGHDTVSWYQQALGQGPQFIFQYYEEEERQRGNFPDRFSGHQFPNYSSELNVNALLLGDSALYLCASSFSLAGQETQYFGPGTRLLVL.

J is TRBJ2-3 and V is TRBV5-4, with TRBD1 matching 11 bases. This CDR3 comprises 14 residues. V was pared by 4 bases and J by 5 bases, with 3 bases of the junction left unmatched. CDR1 and CDR2 from the germline V gene are SGHNT and YYREEE (reference sequence). CDR3 residues: CASSRGQGEDTQYF. CDR3 nucleotides: TGTGCCAGCAGCCGGGGACAGGGGGAAGATACGCAGTATTTT.

This clone was counted only a few times. This chain joins TRBV5-4 and TRBJ2-7; 7 bases fit TRBD2. Germline trimming cut 0 bases from V and 4 bases from J; bases unmatched to any gene: 4. CDR1 and CDR2 (germline): SGHNT, YYREEE (reference sequence). The CDR3 spans 14 residues. This CDR3 is CASSLEAGLYEQYF. The DNA for the CDR3 is TGTGCCAGCAGCTTGGAAGCGGGGCTGTACGAGCAGTACTTC. The full variable domain, rest sourced from reference TRBV5-4 and TRBJ2-7, is ETGVTQSPTHLIKTRGQQVTLRCSSQSGHNTVSWYQQALGQGPQFIFQYYREEENGRGNFPPRFSGLQFPNYSSELNVNALELDDSALYLCASSLEAGLYEQYFGPGTRLTVT.

The V call is TRBV11-2, the J call TRBJ2-7; D remains ambiguous. Germline V lookup: CDR1 SGHAT, CDR2 FQNNGV. V lost 6 bases, J lost 0 bases, and 15 bases lay in between. The CDR3 extends over 15 amino acids. Here the CDR3 DNA reads TGTGCCAGCAGTCCCTCACAGCATCCCTCCTACGAGCAGTACTTC. Translated, it gives CASSPSQHPSYEQYF.

This clone was detected many times. V gene TRBV7-8 combines with J gene TRBJ1-6; tentatively, D is TRBD1 (5 bases). The CDR3 length is 14 residues. Germline V gene data show CDR1 as SGHVS and CDR2 as FQNEAQ. The germline V and J ends were trimmed by 5 bases and 0 bases, with 5 bases remaining between them. As DNA, the CDR3 is TGTGCCAGCAGCGACAGCTCCTATAATTCACCCCTCCACTTT. It encodes CASSDSSYNSPLHF.

In nucleotides, the CDR3 is TGTGCCAGCAGCCCGCGGACAGGGGATGGCTACACCTTC. This encodes CASSPRTGDGYTF. This chain links TRBV7-9 with TRBJ1-2; 9 bases are shared with TRBD1. The CDR3 sequence is 13 residues long. Germline V gene lookup returns CDR1 SEHNR and CDR2 FQNEAQ (reference sequence). V lost 5 bases and J lost 6; bases outside the gene matches: 4.

V is TRBV7-9 and J is TRBJ2-3, with 8 bases matching TRBD2. The germline V gene has CDR1 SEHNR and CDR2 FQNEAQ (reference sequence). The J segment lost 6 bases and the V segment lost 7 bases, leaving 9 bases of the junction unmatched. This CDR3 region has 14 residues. The CDR3 reads CASTRSGATDTQYF. The CDR3 DNA follows: TGTGCCAGCACTCGTAGCGGGGCCACCGATACGCAGTATTTT.

Of note for this clone: Other DNA sequences within the sample encode an identical CDR3. This rearrangement joins TRBV18 to TRBJ2-7, with D possibly TRBD1 on 5 matching bases. The CDR3 totals 14 residues. Trimming stripped 2 bases from V and 3 bases from J, with 11 bases between. Germline assignment: CDR1 KGHSH and CDR2 LQKENI. In nucleotides, the CDR3 is TGTGCCAGCTCACCAACCCAGGGAAACTACGAGCAGTACTTC. It codes for CASSPTQGNYEQYF.

The chain employs TRBV19 and TRBJ1-5, with D uncertain. Germline V gives CDR1 LNHDA, CDR2 SQIVND (reference sequence). Trimming took off 10 bases at V and 1 base at J, with 11 bases between the two ends. The CDR3 spans 13 residues. The CDR3 spells CATSVRSNQPQHF. For the CDR3, the DNA is TGTGCCACTTCGGTCAGGAGCAATCAGCCCCAGCATTTT.

The rearrangement joins TRBV20-1 to TRBJ1-4; no clear D. V gave up 6 bases and J gave up 7 bases, with 9 bases separating them. The CDR3 spans 11 residues. Germline V gives CDR1 DFQATT, CDR2 SNEGSKA (reference sequence). The CDR3 is CSAGPGEKLFF. DNA of the CDR3: TGCAGTGCGGGCCCCGGTGAAAAACTGTTTTTT.

This clone has a single count. This chain links TRBV6-2 or TRBV6-3 with TRBJ1-1, with unresolved D. Per the germline V gene, CDR1 is MNHEY and CDR2 is SVGEGT. This CDR3 has 14 amino acids. V was shortened by 0 bases and J by 4 bases, with 9 bases between the two germline ends. This chain's CDR3 is CASSYSGRTTEAFF. DNA for the CDR3: TGTGCCAGCAGTTACTCGGGGAGAACCACTGAAGCTTTCTTT.

This clone was recorded many times. Other nucleotide sequences in the sample specify the same CDR3. V and J are TRBV27 and TRBJ2-5; D is unresolved. Germline values: CDR1 MNHEY, CDR2 SMNVEV (reference sequence). CDR3 length equals 12 residues. Deletions cut 4 bases from V and 2 bases from J, with 5 bases between. CDR3: CASSSRQETQYF. The CDR3 DNA follows: TGTGCCAGCAGTTCGCGTCAAGAGACCCAGTACTTC.